The 20 T cell receptor beta chains in this list originate from one sample, sequenced in a study of blood T cells in healthy people across ages. Using a J-beta primer mix together with a sample-barcoded 5' primer, a second PCR was run for 7 to 11 cycles. TCRdb passed the 5' RACE reads through MiXCR, listing each CDR3 protein once. This sample has around 650,000 distinct CDR3 sequences, with about a third found just once. Specimen: blood. The receptors here all came from a woman of 80 years or more in good health.

This clonotype was detected once. This chain connects TRBV6-2 or TRBV6-3 to TRBJ1-2; tentatively, D is TRBD1 (6 bases). Between the trimmed V and J ends, which lost 4 bases and 5 bases, there was a span of 11 bases. The CDR3 runs 13 residues. Germline CDR1 reads MNHEY; CDR2 reads SVGEGT. The CDR3 nucleotides read TGTGCCAGCAGTTGGCGACAGGCGTATGGCTACACCTTC. It yields the protein CASSWRQAYGYTF.

This clonotype appeared a few times. The chain links TRBV4-2 to TRBJ1-1; weak D call: TRBD1 (6 bases). Germline assignment: CDR1 LGHNA and CDR2 YNFKEQ. V was clipped by 0 bases and J by 5 bases, with 25 bases between them. This CDR3 spans 19 amino acids. CDR3 sequence (DNA): TGTGCCAGCAGCCAAGATAAAGGGCGGGGGGGCGCAGGGCGAACTGAAGCTTTCTTT. This translates into CASSQDKGRGGAGRTEAFF.

This clonotype showed up just a few times. The DNA for the CDR3 is TGTGCCAGCAGCGTCGGACAGACTTCTGGCAATCAGCCCCAGCATTTT. This translates into CASSVGQTSGNQPQHF. This chain connects TRBV3-1 to TRBJ1-5; D may be TRBD1 (6 bases). CDR3 length: 16 amino acids. The V end lost 5 bases, the J end lost 2 bases, and 16 bases lay between the germline ends. The germline V gene has CDR1 LGHDT and CDR2 YNNKEL (reference sequence). Drawing the rest from reference TRBV3-1 and TRBJ1-5, the complete variable domain is DTAVSQTPKYLVTQMGNDKSIKCEQNLGHDTMYWYKQDSKKFLKIMFSYNNKELIINETVPNRFSPKSPDKAHLNLHINSLELGDSAVYFCASSVGQTSGNQPQHFGDGTRLSIL.

The rearrangement links TRBV12-3 or TRBV12-4 to TRBJ2-7; 7 bases map to TRBD1. The CDR3 spans 12 residues. V was pared by 6 bases and J by 6 bases, with 5 bases of the junction left unmatched. The CDR3 spells CASSDRASEQYF. The CDR3 DNA is TGTGCCAGCAGCGACAGGGCCTCCGAGCAGTACTTC.

About this clonotype itself: The junction shows a germline mismatch at one end, possibly a read error. The rearrangement uses TRBV20-1 and TRBJ2-7, with TRBD1 identical over 8 bases. The germline V gene encodes CDR1 DFQATT and CDR2 SNEGSKA (reference sequence). This CDR3 has 12 residues. The CDR3 sequence is CRASQGAHEQYF. In DNA, the CDR3 is TGCAGGGCTAGTCAGGGGGCCCACGAGCAGTACTTC.

This clonotype was detected ten times or more. The chain joins TRBV6-2 or TRBV6-3 to TRBJ2-1, with 8 bases that match TRBD2. The V segment lost 6 bases and the J segment 8 bases; nucleotides outside the gene matches: 15. In germline, CDR1 is MNHEY, CDR2 SVGEGT. The length of the CDR3 is 16 residues. CDR3 sequence: CASRGTRGRFRDEQFF. The CDR3 DNA reads TGTGCCAGCAGGGGGACTAGGGGGAGGTTTAGGGATGAGCAGTTCTTC.

A note on this clonotype: This clone may be a read error of a much larger clone one base away. This chain uses TRBV6-5 with TRBJ2-5; the match to TRBD1 covers 9 bases. Trimming at V came to 3 bases and at J to 11 bases, leaving 16 bases not matched to a gene. This CDR3 spans 16 amino acids. The germline V gene encodes CDR1 MNHEY and CDR2 SVGAGI. The CDR3 protein is CASSYVGTGNLNEQYF. The CDR3 DNA sequence: TGTGCCAGCAGTTATGTAGGGACAGGGAACCTCAATGAGCAGTACTTC.

This clonotype was counted at least ten times. In DNA, the CDR3 is TGTGCCAGCAGTGCCCCGGACAGATCCTACGAGCAGTACTTC. Protein product: CASSAPDRSYEQYF. This chain uses TRBV2 with TRBJ2-7, with a tentative D call TRBD1 (6 bases). Germline loops: CDR1 SNHLY, CDR2 FYNNEI. Trimming took off 4 bases at V and 1 base at J, with 11 bases between the two ends. This CDR3 is built from 14 residues.

This clonotype appeared many times. The V call is TRBV12-3 or TRBV12-4, the J call TRBJ2-5, with D unresolved. The CDR3 length is 14 residues. Trimming pared 3 bases from V and 4 bases from J, leaving 12 bases between. CDR3 amino acids: CASSFDGRRETQYF. In DNA form, the CDR3 reads TGTGCCAGCAGTTTTGATGGCCGACGAGAGACCCAGTACTTC.

This clonotype occurred many times. J is TRBJ2-1 and V is TRBV7-8; 11 nucleotides agree with TRBD2. Germline V gene data show CDR1 as SGHVS and CDR2 as FQNEAQ. V dropped 2 bases and J dropped 4; count of bases not matched to a gene: 10. This CDR3 has 18 residues. The CDR3, as DNA: TGTGCCAGCAGCTTACTAGGAGCCGGGACTAGCGGATACAATGAGCAGTTCTTC. Protein sequence: CASSLLGAGTSGYNEQFF.

For this clonotype: A clone one base away is much larger, so this may be a read error. V and J are TRBV2 and TRBJ2-5; D is ambiguous. CDR1 SNHLY and CDR2 FYNNEI come from the germline V gene. This CDR3 spans 14 amino acids. CDR3 in amino acids: CANSVGDFQETQYF. The DNA of the CDR3 is TGTGCCAACAGTGTTGGAGACTTTCAAGAGACCCAGTACTTC.

This clonotype occurred a few times. Since a much larger clone is just one base distant, this may be a read error. The chain links TRBV13 to TRBJ1-2, with 10 bases that match TRBD1. The junction had 3 bases not matched to a gene; V was cut back by 4 bases and J by 4 bases. This CDR3 has 14 residues. The germline gives CDR1 PRHDT, CDR2 FYEKMQ (reference sequence). The CDR3 nucleotides read TGTGCCAGCAGCTCGGGACAGGGGTGCTATGGCTACACCTTC. It codes for CASSSGQGCYGYTF.

At least ten counts were recorded for this clonotype. The genes are TRBV6-5 and TRBJ1-5; 7 positions agree with TRBD1. Germline trimming cut 6 bases from V and 5 bases from J; bases unmatched to any gene: 7. CDR1 is MNHEY, CDR2 SVGAGI, per germline. The CDR3 extends over 14 amino acids. The CDR3 reads CASSRQGGDQPQHF. The CDR3, as DNA: TGTGCCAGCAGCCGACAGGGAGGGGATCAGCCCCAGCATTTT.

Comment on this clonotype: Given a much more abundant clone one base away, this may be a read error. The V gene is TRBV7-2, the J gene TRBJ2-1; D is ambiguous. Germline V CDR1 and CDR2: SGHTA, FQGNSA. Trimming left V 7 bases short and J 10 bases short, with 11 bases between. This CDR3 has 11 amino acids. CDR3 DNA sequence: TGTGCCAGCACGCCAAGCAGGGAGCAGTTCTTC. Translated, it gives CASTPSREQFF.

This chain connects TRBV29-1 to TRBJ2-7; D unresolved. The CDR3 is 12 residues long. Germline assignment: CDR1 SQVTM and CDR2 ANQGSEA. Trimming cost V 1 base and J 1 base, with 5 bases left between them. The CDR3 DNA reads as TGCAGCGTTGAAGGGTCGTCCTACGAGCAGTACTTC. Amino acids: CSVEGSSYEQYF.

The V call is TRBV7-2, the J call TRBJ2-7; no definite D call. The end of the DNA fits TRBJ2-5 better, so the J call may be wrong. Germline V lookup: CDR1 SGHTA, CDR2 FQGNSA. CDR3 length equals 12 residues. This CDR3 reads CASSRLAETQYF. In nucleotides, the CDR3 is TGTGCCAGCAGCCGACTCGCAGAGACCCAGTACTTC.

This clonotype was recorded many times. The V and J genes are TRBV28 and TRBJ2-1; 9 bases align to TRBD1. V lost 6 bases to trimming and J lost 6 bases; unmatched junction nucleotides: 9. Germline V gives CDR1 MDHEN, CDR2 SYDVKM. The CDR3 totals 15 residues. CDR3 DNA sequence: TGTGCCAGCAGCCCCCCGGGACAGGGCCTCAATGAGCAGTTCTTC. Translating it yields CASSPPGQGLNEQFF.

In this sample, this clonotype turned up many times. The gene calls are TRBV5-5 and TRBJ1-2; possibly TRBD1 for D (5 bases). V lost 0 bases and J lost 2, with 11 bases in between. CDR3 length: 15 amino acids. Germline V gene sequence: CDR1 SGHKS, CDR2 YYEKEE (reference sequence). Written as DNA, the CDR3 is TGTGCCAGCAGCTTGGAGGGAGGGGAGAACTATGGCTACACCTTC. It is translated as CASSLEGGENYGYTF.

V and J are TRBV28 and TRBJ2-7, with D possibly matching TRBD2 (5 bases). With 5 bases removed from V and 3 bases from J, the gap between germline ends came to 23 bases. Germline assignment: CDR1 MDHEN and CDR2 SYDVKM. This CDR3 spans 17 amino acids. CDR3 residues: CASSPNAWRTDDYEQYF. DNA for the CDR3: TGTGCCAGCAGTCCTAACGCCTGGAGGACTGACGACTACGAGCAGTACTTC.

The chain is built from TRBV6-5 and TRBJ2-7; 12 nucleotides line up with TRBD1. Trimming removed 6 bases from V and 9 bases from J; junction bases left unmatched: 9. This CDR3 has 14 amino acids. Germline assignment: CDR1 MNHEY and CDR2 SVGAGI. The CDR3 DNA sequence: TGTGCCAGCAGAACCGGGACAGGGGGCTTGGTGCAGTACTTC. This sequence encodes CASRTGTGGLVQYF.